A selection of T cell receptor beta chains follows, all from one sample in a study of T cells in Graves' hyperthyroidism and ophthalmopathy. A single record per CDR3 protein comes from TCRdb applying MiXCR to the multiplex PCR reads. The table lists some 570,000 distinct CDR3 sequences, more than 13% of them singletons. Sequenced material: blood. All receptors come from a woman between 18 and 29 years old with Graves' ophthalmopathy. Each CDR3 is given with its conserved first and last residue. Each record gives: J gene, V gene, D gene, CDR3 protein. D genes are given only for firm matches.

J: TRBJ1-5; V: TRBV18; D: TRBD1; CDR3: CASSLRTGKTQHF
J: TRBJ1-4; V: TRBV20-1; D: TRBD1; CDR3: CSAWTGGDEKLFF
J: TRBJ2-3; V: TRBV11-3; D: NA; CDR3: CASSSRTSPTDTQYF
J: TRBJ2-5; V: TRBV20-1; D: NA; CDR3: CSASSDGLETQYF
J: TRBJ2-1; V: TRBV7-9; D: NA; CDR3: CASSTGNNPSYNEQFF
J: TRBJ1-2; V: TRBV6-1; D: TRBD1; CDR3: CASSGGTGFLYGYTF
J: TRBJ2-1; V: TRBV7-2; D: NA; CDR3: CASSLVGGDEQFF
J: TRBJ2-1; V: TRBV18; D: NA; CDR3: CASSPRGSNSYNEQFF
J: TRBJ2-3; V: TRBV6-2/TRBV6-3; D: TRBD2; CDR3: CASLSRRSGSIGTQYF
J: TRBJ2-3; V: TRBV20-1; D: NA; CDR3: CSARDRKGTDTQYF
J: TRBJ1-2; V: TRBV30; D: NA; CDR3: CAWSRTDRRYGYTF
J: TRBJ2-7; V: TRBV30; D: NA; CDR3: CAWTLGEEGATSGEQYF
J: TRBJ2-5; V: TRBV20-1; D: TRBD1; CDR3: CSAPRQGEETQYF
J: TRBJ1-4; V: TRBV4-1; D: NA; CDR3: CASSPLTREKLFF
J: TRBJ2-2; V: TRBV5-1; D: NA; CDR3: CASSLVVASNTGELFF
J: TRBJ1-1; V: TRBV7-3; D: NA; CDR3: CASSLIPVNTEAFF
J: TRBJ2-7; V: TRBV12-3/TRBV12-4; D: TRBD2; CDR3: CASRQTSGSTYEQYF
J: TRBJ2-2; V: TRBV7-9; D: NA; CDR3: CASSSGTLGRELFF
J: TRBJ2-7; V: TRBV4-1; D: TRBD2; CDR3: CASSPQWTSARYEQYF
J: TRBJ2-1; V: TRBV11-2; D: TRBD1; CDR3: CASSAGTESTYNEQFF
J: TRBJ2-3; V: TRBV3-1; D: NA; CDR3: CASSQDANTQYF
J: TRBJ2-1; V: TRBV9; D: NA; CDR3: CASSETGTPNNEQFF
J: TRBJ2-7; V: TRBV20-1; D: TRBD2; CDR3: CSARGGGRWYHEQYF
J: TRBJ2-1; V: TRBV7-3; D: TRBD1; CDR3: CASSLGGQGLNEQFF
J: TRBJ2-7; V: TRBV27; D: NA; CDR3: CASSSSGSSSSYEQYF
J: TRBJ1-1; V: TRBV18; D: NA; CDR3: CASSPTEGTEAFF
J: TRBJ2-7; V: TRBV12-3/TRBV12-4; D: TRBD1; CDR3: CASSLVGATGPYEQYF
J: TRBJ1-1; V: TRBV20-1; D: NA; CDR3: CSAPRVGTEAFF
J: TRBJ2-5; V: TRBV20-1; D: NA; CDR3: CSARRTTPETQYF
J: TRBJ2-1; V: TRBV29-1; D: NA; CDR3: CSVEDRSGYSYNEQFF
J: TRBJ1-6; V: TRBV9; D: NA; CDR3: CASSERVTYNSPLHF
J: TRBJ1-6; V: TRBV6-2/TRBV6-3; D: NA; CDR3: CASSELSRYNSPLHF
J: TRBJ1-5; V: TRBV12-3/TRBV12-4; D: NA; CDR3: CASSLRGRGNQPQHF
J: TRBJ2-5; V: TRBV20-1; D: NA; CDR3: CSASLSGKETQYF
J: TRBJ2-4; V: TRBV18; D: TRBD2; CDR3: CASSPRSGSWQENIQYF
J: TRBJ1-3; V: TRBV18; D: NA; CDR3: CASSPPAASSGNTIYF
J: TRBJ2-1; V: TRBV11-3; D: TRBD1; CDR3: CASSSIQGNEQFF
J: TRBJ2-7; V: TRBV7-8; D: NA; CDR3: CASSLRVGSYEQYF
J: TRBJ2-3; V: TRBV7-2; D: TRBD1; CDR3: CASSPGRGTGNTDTQYF